This T cell receptor beta chain was recorded in a study of T-cell reconstitution after alpha-beta-depleted transplantation in children. The TCRbeta library incorporated unique molecular identifiers. TCRdb fed the PCR reads into MiXCR, producing one record per CDR3 protein. The repertoire holds around 530,000 distinct CDR3 sequences, around a third seen once, with about 2.3% in the top ten. The clonotype comes from a human donor who donated a stem cell graft to a child with aplastic anemia. The material sequenced was PBMCs from the stem cell graft donor, taken from the stem cell graft.

In DNA form, the CDR3 reads TGTGCCAGCAGCTTACAAGGGGGTAGTACGGCTGATACGCAGTATTTT. This gives the protein CASSLQGGSTADTQYF. The chain couples TRBV7-9 to TRBJ2-3; D possibly corresponds to TRBD1 (6 bases). Trimming took 2 bases from V and 6 from J, leaving 18 bases between them. CDR3 length: 16 residues. Germline V CDR1 and CDR2: SEHNR, FQNEAQ (reference sequence).